The sequence of this TCR beta chain was determined in a study of human T cells and chemical hapten exposure. Study in general: Patch testing placed 0.01% DPC on the upper back, with readings at 6 days.

Specified time point: patch test 1, 2 weeks after DPC sensitization. Described treatment: therapeutic diphenylcyclopropenone sensitization with weekly scalp DPC. Whole blood, unfractionated, served as the material for total RNA extraction. In TCRdb, the RACE reads were re-called with MiXCR into one record per CDR3 protein. The data hold fewer than 50,000 distinct CDR3 sequences, with 4% observed a single time. This clonotype was seen ten or more times. Its antigen is undetermined. Study-wide results and caveats: Those TCRs sitting above 1 in 1000 frequency stayed the same with DPC sensitization. Controls had significantly fewer large CDR3 similarity clusters than were formed by expanded TCRs.

The germline V and J ends were trimmed by 4 bases and 1 base, with 12 bases remaining between them. Looked up from germline, CDR1 is SEHNR and CDR2 is FQNEAQ (reference sequence). The CDR3 is made up of 15 amino acids. Sequenced material: whole blood, taken in connection with sensitization to the hapten diphenylcyclopropenone (DPC). The rearrangement links TRBV7-9 to TRBJ2-3, with D possibly being TRBD2 (6 bases). This TCR was recovered from a man in his fifties or sixties with alopecia areata. Some clones in this sample may be carry-over from other donors' samples. CDR3 nucleotides: TGTGCCAGCAGCTCGACGGGACTTCGCACAGATACGCAGTATTTT. Protein product: CASSSTGLRTDTQYF.